This TCR beta chain appears in the sequencing data of a study of T cell changes during pregnancy in multiple sclerosis. The assay was immunoSEQ multiplex PCR, and TCRdb's table has in-frame clones only and misses some. The sample holds fewer than 140,000 clones, under 95% seen once. CDR3 length: 13 amino acids. Trimming cost V 8 bases and J 7 bases, with 15 bases left between them. CDR1 is SNHLY and CDR2 is FYNNEI in the germline V gene. The chain has TRBV2 and TRBJ2-1; a weak D match, TRBD2 (6 bases). This sequence was found in a female donor with multiple sclerosis, enrolled in a pregnancy study. Sample: peripheral blood, taken after pregnancy. Here the CDR3 reads CASFPGGRNEQFF. In DNA form, the CDR3 reads TGTGCCAGCTTCCCTGGGGGGAGGAATGAGCAGTTCTTC. Supplemented by reference TRBV2 and TRBJ2-1, the full variable domain reads EPEVTQTPSHQVTQMGQEVILRCVPISNHLYFYWYRQILGQKVEFLVSFYNNEISEKSEIFDDQFSVERPDGSNFTLKIRSTKLEDSAMYFCASFPGGRNEQFFGPGTRLTVL.